Included here is one TCR beta chain sequence, with context. Its antigen remains unknown. These data come from a study of shared clonotypes between healthy human individuals. CD8 cells classed as naive were CD45RO-negative and positively selected for CCR7, excluding terminally differentiated effector memory CD45RA+ cells. Caucasian adults living in Nashville, Tennessee, provided all samples. Original analysis: ImmunoSEQ output lacked quality scores and full-length reads, limiting matched filtering. Only in-frame clones appear in the TCRdb table, and some are missing; sequencing was by immunoSEQ multiplex PCR. The D gene and trimming were derived from the DNA, and the V and J assignments and clone size from that table. The repertoire holds under 1 million clones, about 97% seen once, with under 0.3% in the top ten. Study-wide results and caveats: Memory subsets had estimated richness that was generally smaller than that of naive subsets. Few donors restricted represented genetic and exposure-history diversity.

CDR1 and CDR2 from the germline V gene are SGHDN and FVKESK. This CDR3 has 15 amino acids. V lost 3 bases to trimming and J lost 2 bases; unmatched junction nucleotides: 3. The sequence derives from a man aged 30 to 45 in good health. V is TRBV14 and J is TRBJ2-4; TRBD1 aligns across 8 bases. Sequencing was performed on naive CD8+ T cells sorted from blood. The CDR3 DNA follows: TGTGCCAGCAGCCATCAGGGGGCGACCAAAAACATTCAGTACTTC. As protein: CASSHQGATKNIQYF.